This is a list of T cell receptor beta chains from one sample in a study of shared clonotypes between healthy human individuals. TCRdb's table, derived via immunoSEQ multiplex PCR, lists solely in-frame clones and lacks some. The table has roughly 1 million clones, around three quarters seen once. The specimen was memory CD4+ T cells from PBMCs. These receptors originate from a man aged 18 to 30 in good health. Some clones in this sample may be carry-over from other donors' samples. Each CDR3 is given with its conserved first and last residue. Each record gives: D gene, V gene, clone size, J gene, CDR3 DNA, CDR3 protein. The D gene is left open where the match is weak. Expanded clones get a size class; other rows say once, few or many, or leave the size out.

>NA|TRBV19|many|TRBJ2-7
TGTGCCAGTAGTATAGGGTCCAGCGGACACTTTCGCGAGCAGTACTTC
CASSIGSSGHFREQYF
>NA|TRBV29-1|NA|TRBJ1-4
TGCAGCGTTGGTCCAGGCTCAACTAATGAAAAACTGTTTTTT
CSVGPGSTNEKLFF
>TRBD1|TRBV5-1|NA|TRBJ2-5
TGCGCCAGCAGCCACAGGGGTAGAGGGGAGACCCAGTACTTC
CASSHRGRGETQYF
>NA|TRBV7-9|NA|TRBJ2-1
TGTGCCAGCAGCTTAGAGGGTCCCTACCCCCCTCATGAGCAGTTCTTC
CASSLEGPYPPHEQFF
>TRBD1|TRBV5-1|few|TRBJ1-1
TGCGCCAGCAGCTTGGAAATGGGACAGGGTGCTTTCTTT
CASSLEMGQGAFF
>NA|TRBV9|NA|TRBJ2-1
TGTGCCAGCAGCGTATTGGGGGGAGTCCGGGAGCAGTTCTTC
CASSVLGGVREQFF
>TRBD2|TRBV7-9|once|TRBJ2-7
TGTGCCAGCAGCTTAGCCGGGGCTAGCGGGACGTTCCACTCCTACGAGCAGTACTTC
CASSLAGASGTFHSYEQYF
>NA|TRBV28|NA|TRBJ2-1
TGTGCCAGCAGTTTAAGCGGAGTCGGCGATGAGCAGTTCTTC
CASSLSGVGDEQFF
>TRBD2|TRBV28|NA|TRBJ2-7
TGTGCCAGCAGTAAAGCGGGAGGGTATCACGAGCAGTACTTC
CASSKAGGYHEQYF
>TRBD2|TRBV7-6|NA|TRBJ2-1
TGTGCCAGCAGAGTTCTAGCGGGGTTTATCAATGAGCAGTTCTTC
CASRVLAGFINEQFF
>NA|TRBV18|NA|TRBJ2-7
TGTGCCAGCTCACCGCCGGCGGGGGCCCCCTACGAGCAGTACTTC
CASSPPAGAPYEQYF
>NA|TRBV25-1|NA|TRBJ2-2
TGTGCCAGTTCCATAGGCTATTCCGCGAACACCGGGGAGCTGTTTTTT
CASSIGYSANTGELFF
>NA|TRBV7-8|NA|TRBJ1-4
TGTGCCAGCAGCGTAGGTGGTTCAACTAATGAAAAACTGTTTTTT
CASSVGGSTNEKLFF
>NA|TRBV9|NA|TRBJ2-4
TGTGCCAGCAGCGTAGAGGCAGGGCAAAACATTCAGTACTTC
CASSVEAGQNIQYF
>TRBD1|TRBV7-9|NA|TRBJ2-7
TGTGCCAGCAGCCCTTTATACAGGGGGGACTACGAGCAGTACTTC
CASSPLYRGDYEQYF
>NA|TRBV21-1|NA|TRBJ2-7
TGTGCCAGCAGCAATCTTAGACAGGGGGCTTTGTTC
CASSNLRQGALF
>NA|TRBV2|few|TRBJ1-1
TGTGCCAGCAGTGAGACAGTAAGTTGGGCTTTCTTT
CASSETVSWAFF
>NA|TRBV28|NA|TRBJ2-1
TGTGCCAGCAGTCCACCCTACAATGAGCAGTTCTTC
CASSPPYNEQFF
>NA|TRBV6-6|NA|TRBJ1-3
TGTGCCAGCAGTTACTCGATTAGGGATGGAAACACCATATATTTT
CASSYSIRDGNTIYF
>NA|TRBV28|once|TRBJ2-7
TGTGCCAGCAGGCCTAACCGGGACGGCACCTACGAGCAGTACTTC
CASRPNRDGTYEQYF
>NA|TRBV6-1|NA|TRBJ1-3
TGTGCCAGCAGTGAATACAGGACTGGAAACACCATATATTTT
CASSEYRTGNTIYF
>TRBD2|TRBV27|many|TRBJ2-3
TGTGCCAGCAGTGCCGGCGGGAGTCTCCCAGATACGCAGTATTTT
CASSAGGSLPDTQYF